These T cell receptor beta chains were read from a single sample in a study of shared clonotypes between healthy human individuals. Assay: immunoSEQ multiplex PCR; the TCRdb copy retains only in-frame clones and omits some. The table includes hundreds of thousands of clones, 95% to 96% detected once. Source material: naive CD8+ T cells sorted from blood. The receptors originated from a woman in her 30s in good health. Both conserved end residues are part of each CDR3. Each record gives: J gene, V gene, D gene, clone size, CDR3 DNA, CDR3 protein. A D gene is named only where the DNA matches it firmly. Size values are once, few and many counts, or a class for expanded clones, and some rows have none.

TRBJ2-5 | TRBV5-8 | TRBD2 | - | TGTGCCAGCAGCTTGCTAGCGGGAGATCAAGAGACCCAGTACTTC | CASSLLAGDQETQYF
TRBJ2-1 | TRBV9 | TRBD2 | - | TGTGCCAGCAGCGGTAGCGGGTACAATGAGCAGTTCTTC | CASSGSGYNEQFF
TRBJ2-7 | TRBV28 | - | - | TGTGCCAGCAGTTTCGAGCGGGAGCAGTACTTC | CASSFEREQYF
TRBJ2-3 | TRBV2 | TRBD2 | - | TGTGCCAGCTCCCTAGCGGGAGTTGTAGATACGCAGTATTTT | CASSLAGVVDTQYF
TRBJ1-2 | TRBV5-4 | - | - | TGTGCCAGCAGCTTTATAGGGTCGGGCCCCGATGGCTACACCTTC | CASSFIGSGPDGYTF
TRBJ2-3 | TRBV2 | - | once | TGTGCCAGCAGTTCCTACACAGATACGCAGTATTTT | CASSSYTDTQYF
TRBJ2-5 | TRBV9 | - | - | TGTGCCAGCAGGGGACTTTCCTCAGAGACCCAGTACTTC | CASRGLSSETQYF
TRBJ2-2 | TRBV4-1 | - | - | TGCGCCAGCAGCCAAGTGGGGGGGCTGAACACCGGGGAGCTGTTTTTT | CASSQVGGLNTGELFF
TRBJ2-7 | TRBV7-6 | TRBD1 | - | TGTGCCAGCAGCCAGGGACAGGGTCCGCGCGAGCAGTACTTC | CASSQGQGPREQYF
TRBJ2-7 | TRBV7-6 | TRBD2 | - | TGTGCCAGCAGCTCAGAGGGACTAGCAGCCTTCGAGCAGTACTTC | CASSSEGLAAFEQYF
TRBJ2-1 | TRBV23-1 | TRBD2 | once | TGCGCCAGCAGACTCACTAGCGGGGCCTACAATGAGCAGTTCTTC | CASRLTSGAYNEQFF
TRBJ2-7 | TRBV27 | - | - | TGTGCCAGCAGTTTAAGTACGGAGGTCCACGAGCAGTACTTC | CASSLSTEVHEQYF
TRBJ2-3 | TRBV13 | - | - | TGTGCCAGCAGCTTAGCGGGAGCGGGCACAGATACGCAGTATTTT | CASSLAGAGTDTQYF
TRBJ1-2 | TRBV4-2 | - | - | TGTGCCAGCAGACTCGAGGGGGGTGGCTACACCTTC | CASRLEGGGYTF
TRBJ2-7 | TRBV27 | TRBD1 | - | TGTGCCACCCGACCCGGGACAGGCTACGAGCAGTACTTC | CATRPGTGYEQYF
TRBJ2-2 | TRBV9 | TRBD2 | - | TGTGCCAGCAGCGTAGGTTTCAGCGGGGACGGGGAGCTGTTTTTT | CASSVGFSGDGELFF
TRBJ2-7 | TRBV28 | TRBD2 | - | TGTGCCAGCAGTTCGTGGGGACTAGGGGCATACGAGCAGTACTTC | CASSSWGLGAYEQYF
TRBJ2-7 | TRBV28 | - | - | TGTGCCAGCAGTTTATTAGGAGCCTACGAGCAGTACTTC | CASSLLGAYEQYF
TRBJ1-2 | TRBV5-4 | - | - | TGTGCCAGCGGCGGGTCCACCGGCTACACCTTC | CASGGSTGYTF
TRBJ2-3 | TRBV27 | TRBD2 | - | TGTGCCAGCAGTTTAGGGGGACTAGCGGGAGGCGTAGATACGCAGTATTTT | CASSLGGLAGGVDTQYF
TRBJ1-1 | TRBV30 | - | few | TGTGCCTGGAGTGGGGACGGGCAGAACACTGAAGCTTTCTTT | CAWSGDGQNTEAFF
TRBJ2-5 | TRBV5-1 | - | - | TGCGCCAGCAGCTTGGAAGGGATCCTATTCCAAGAGACCCAGTACTTC | CASSLEGILFQETQYF
TRBJ2-5 | TRBV28 | TRBD2 | few | TGTGCCAGCAGTCCCTCCGGGTCTAGCGGGAGTGTAAGCCAAGAGACCCAGTACTTC | CASSPSGSSGSVSQETQYF
TRBJ2-3 | TRBV27 | TRBD2 | - | TGTGCCAGCAGTTTATCTTTGTGGGAGGGCCTTACAGATACGCAGTATTTT | CASSLSLWEGLTDTQYF
TRBJ2-1 | TRBV4-1 | - | - | TGCGCCAGCAGCCAATCTATCAGCGAGAAAGCTCTCAATGAGCAGTTCTTC | CASSQSISEKALNEQFF
TRBJ2-7 | TRBV6-1 | TRBD2 | - | TGTGCCAGCAGTGACCCCCTAGCGGGTACCTCCTACGAGCAGTACTTC | CASSDPLAGTSYEQYF
TRBJ2-3 | TRBV9 | - | - | TGTGCCAGCAGCCCGGGTGGTACGCAGTATTTT | CASSPGGTQYF
TRBJ2-2 | TRBV30 | - | - | TGTGCCTGCCGAGAGTTTTCTCGTCCGGACACCGGGGAGCTGTTTTTT | CACREFSRPDTGELFF
TRBJ2-6 | TRBV27 | - | - | TGTGCCAGCAGTTCGGACATCTCTGGGGCCAACGTCCTGACTTTC | CASSSDISGANVLTF
TRBJ1-1 | TRBV13 | TRBD1 | - | TGTGCCAGCAGAGGACAGGTTTCTATATCAGGGAACACTGAAGCTTTCTTT | CASRGQVSISGNTEAFF
TRBJ1-5 | TRBV6-5 | - | - | TGTGCCAGCAGTTTCGGGAGACACTTAAGCAATCAGCCCCAGCATTTT | CASSFGRHLSNQPQHF
TRBJ2-7 | TRBV30 | TRBD2 | - | TGTGCCTGGGCGGGACTAGCGGGCTACGAGCAGTACTTC | CAWAGLAGYEQYF
TRBJ2-2 | TRBV4-2 | TRBD2 | - | TGTGCCAGCAGCCAGGAGACTAGCGGGAGTTTCACCGGGGAGCTGTTTTTT | CASSQETSGSFTGELFF
TRBJ2-1 | TRBV27 | TRBD2 | - | TGTGCCAGCACTGCGGGAGGAGAGCAGTTCTTC | CASTAGGEQFF
TRBJ1-1 | TRBV27 | TRBD1 | - | TGTGCCAGCAGTTTTGGACAGGGAGAAGCTTTCTTT | CASSFGQGEAFF
TRBJ2-7 | TRBV27 | - | - | TGTGCCAGCAGTATTGTCGGCGGAACATGGGCCGAGCAGTACTTC | CASSIVGGTWAEQYF
TRBJ2-1 | TRBV13 | TRBD2 | - | TGTGCCAGCAGAGAAGCGGGAGGTAATGAGCAGTTCTTC | CASREAGGNEQFF
TRBJ2-2 | TRBV6-5 | - | - | TGTGCCAGCAAACCGGGCTATCCGAACACCGGGGAGCTGTTTTTT | CASKPGYPNTGELFF
TRBJ2-7 | TRBV2 | TRBD1 | few | TGTGCCAGCAGAATACCCTTGAGGGGACAGGAGATGTACGAGCAGTACTTC | CASRIPLRGQEMYEQYF
TRBJ1-2 | TRBV25-1 | TRBD1 | - | TGTGCCAGCAGTGAATCCCAAGTTAGCAACAGGGGTAACTATGGCTACACCTTC | CASSESQVSNRGNYGYTF
TRBJ1-1 | TRBV13 | - | - | TGTGCCAGCAGCTTAGACAGTCACACTGAAGCTTTCTTT | CASSLDSHTEAFF
TRBJ1-1 | TRBV10-3 | - | - | TGTGCCATCAGTGAGGGGAGGGGGTCTAGCACTGAAGCTTTCTTT | CAISEGRGSSTEAFF
TRBJ2-2 | TRBV10-1 | - | - | TGCGCCAGCAGTGATGCGGACGGTCTGAACACCGGGGAGCTGTTTTTT | CASSDADGLNTGELFF
TRBJ2-7 | TRBV7-6 | TRBD2 | - | TGTGCCAGCAGCTTATTCCTAGCGGGACACGAGCAGTACTTC | CASSLFLAGHEQYF
TRBJ2-7 | TRBV28 | - | - | TGTGCCAGCAGTTTATGGGCCTCAACGGTTTACGAGCAGTACTTC | CASSLWASTVYEQYF
TRBJ1-5 | TRBV4-1 | TRBD1 | - | TGCGCCAGCAGCCGACAGGGAAGCAATCAGCCCCAGCATTTT | CASSRQGSNQPQHF
TRBJ1-2 | TRBV28 | TRBD1 | - | TGTGCCAGCAGTACCAGGGGACAGCTATTTTATGGCTACACCTTC | CASSTRGQLFYGYTF
TRBJ2-7 | TRBV4-1 | - | - | TGCGCCAGCAGCCGCATGAGGGGGGCGAATTACGAGCAGTACTTC | CASSRMRGANYEQYF
TRBJ2-5 | TRBV11-2 | - | - | TGTGCCAGCAGCTTAGAATGGGGATATCAGGAGACCCAGTACTTC | CASSLEWGYQETQYF
TRBJ1-5 | TRBV28 | - | once | TGTGCCAGCAGGGGGGGGGAGCGGAATCAGCCCCAGCATTTT | CASRGGERNQPQHF
TRBJ2-7 | TRBV2 | - | - | TGTGCCAGCAGTGATCAGAACTACGAGCAGTACTTC | CASSDQNYEQYF
TRBJ2-7 | TRBV19 | - | - | TGTGCCAGTAGTATGCCGGGAATTCTCGAGCAGTACTTC | CASSMPGILEQYF
TRBJ2-1 | TRBV25-1 | - | - | TGTGCCAGCAGTGGGGGGGCGAGCCCCTACAATGAGCAGTTCTTC | CASSGGASPYNEQFF
TRBJ2-7 | TRBV5-4 | TRBD1 | - | TGTGCCAGCAGCGGGGGGACAGGACTGGCTAACGAGCAGCACTTC | CASSGGTGLANEQHF
TRBJ1-1 | TRBV27 | TRBD1 | - | TGTGCCAGCGGGACCGGGACAGGGGGCAACACTGAAGCTTTCTTT | CASGTGTGGNTEAFF
TRBJ2-7 | TRBV2 | - | - | TGTGCCAGCACAGTGGGATTAAACGAGCAGTACTTC | CASTVGLNEQYF
TRBJ1-2 | TRBV2 | TRBD1 | - | TGTGCCAGCAGTGGGGGGGACAGCGACCTGGTTGGCTACACCTTC | CASSGGDSDLVGYTF
TRBJ1-1 | TRBV6-1 | - | - | TGTGCCAGCAGTGAGTCAAACCCGGGACAAATGAACACTGAAGCTTTCTTT | CASSESNPGQMNTEAFF